The present T cell receptor beta chain was sequenced within a study of T cells in women clearing cervical HPV infection. On this clone itself: Its target is not known. The CDR3 end lies 3 residues beyond the end of the read and is filled in from the germline J gene.

immunoSEQ multiplex PCR used an average of about 1.3 ug genomic DNA. Data came from immunoSEQ multiplex PCR; TCRdb stores just in-frame clones and leaves some out. Its table records more than 30,000 clones. Notes on the study in general: Richness plus V gene abundances separated cases from controls with AUC roughly 0.88.

CDR3 length equals 15 residues. The V segment lost 0 bases and the J segment 2 bases; nucleotides outside the gene matches: 5. Germline V gives CDR1 DFQATT, CDR2 SNEGSKA (reference sequence). The receptor comes from a woman aged 18-70 years with a cervical HPV16 infection that either progressed to CIN3+ or cleared (not recorded which). Sequencing input: blood buffy coat. The J gene is TRBJ1-1, the V gene TRBV20-1, with TRBD1 matching over 8 bases. The CDR3 bases that were read are TGCAGTGCTAGAGATCACAGGGGGGCCAACACTGAA. Encoded protein: CSARDHRGANTE. The complete CDR3 protein is CSARDHRGANTEAFF.